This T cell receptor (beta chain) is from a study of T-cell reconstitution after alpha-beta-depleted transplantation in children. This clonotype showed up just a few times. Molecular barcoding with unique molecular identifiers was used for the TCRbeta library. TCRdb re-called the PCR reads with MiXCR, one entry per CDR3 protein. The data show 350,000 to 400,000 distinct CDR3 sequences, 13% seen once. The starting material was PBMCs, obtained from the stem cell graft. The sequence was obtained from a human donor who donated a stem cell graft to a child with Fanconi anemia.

CDR3 sequence (DNA): TGCGCCAGCAGCTTGGAGGCGAGAAGTGGGGCAGATGAGCAGTTCTTC. It specifies CASSLEARSGADEQFF. The chain couples TRBV5-1 to TRBJ2-1, with D possibly matching TRBD1 (5 bases). This CDR3 spans 16 amino acids. Trimming removed 0 bases at V and 8 bases at J, with 18 bases between. The germline gives CDR1 SGHRS, CDR2 YFSETQ.